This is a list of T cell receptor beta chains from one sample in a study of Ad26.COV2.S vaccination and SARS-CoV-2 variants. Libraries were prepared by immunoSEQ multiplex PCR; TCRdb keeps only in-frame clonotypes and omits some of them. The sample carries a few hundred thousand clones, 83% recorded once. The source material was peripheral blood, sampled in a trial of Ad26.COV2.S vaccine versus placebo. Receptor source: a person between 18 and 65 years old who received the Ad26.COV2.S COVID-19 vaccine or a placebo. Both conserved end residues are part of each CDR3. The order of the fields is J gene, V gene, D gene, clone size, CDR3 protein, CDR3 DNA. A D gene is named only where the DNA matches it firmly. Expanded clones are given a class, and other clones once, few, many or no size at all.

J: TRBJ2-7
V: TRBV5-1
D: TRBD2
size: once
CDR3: CASSLAGGWYEQYF
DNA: TGCGCCAGCAGCTTGGCGGGGGGGTGGTACGAGCAGTACTTC

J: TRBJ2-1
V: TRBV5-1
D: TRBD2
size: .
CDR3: CASSTIAGAAYNEQFF
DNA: TGCGCCAGCAGCACCATAGCGGGAGCGGCCTACAATGAGCAGTTCTTC

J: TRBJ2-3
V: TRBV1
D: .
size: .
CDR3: CTSEALFQDTQYF
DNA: TGCACCAGTGAGGCCCTTTTCCAAGATACGCAGTATTTT

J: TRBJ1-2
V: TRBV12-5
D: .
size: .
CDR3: CASGMDFNYGYTF
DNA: TGTGCTAGTGGTATGGACTTTAACTATGGCTACACCTTC

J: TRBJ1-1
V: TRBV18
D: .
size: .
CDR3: CASFIMMSTEAFF
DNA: TGTGCCAGCTTTATAATGATGAGCACTGAAGCTTTCTTT

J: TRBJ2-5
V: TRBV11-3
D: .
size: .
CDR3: CASSPRARPQETQYF
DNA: TGTGCCAGCAGCCCCCGGGCGAGACCTCAAGAGACCCAGTACTTC

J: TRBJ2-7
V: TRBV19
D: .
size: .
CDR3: CASSPGRGQRSSYEQYF
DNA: TGTGCCAGTAGTCCTGGGCGGGGACAGAGAAGCTCCTACGAGCAGTACTTC

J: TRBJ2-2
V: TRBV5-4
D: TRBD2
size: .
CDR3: CASSLAAGGFPGELFF
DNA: TGTGCCAGCAGCTTGGCGGCGGGAGGATTCCCCGGGGAGCTGTTTTTT

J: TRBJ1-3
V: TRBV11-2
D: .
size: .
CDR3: CASSSLRDGRISGNTIYF
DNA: TGTGCCAGCAGCTCCCTCCGGGACGGGAGAATCTCTGGAAACACCATATATTTT

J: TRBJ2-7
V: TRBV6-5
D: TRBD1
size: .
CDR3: CATRGTGVRYEQYF
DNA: TGTGCCACTAGGGGGACAGGCGTTCGCTACGAGCAGTACTTC

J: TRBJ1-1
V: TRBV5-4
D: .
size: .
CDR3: CASSLPGGGNTEAFF
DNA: TGTGCCAGCAGCTTGCCCGGGGGCGGGAACACTGAAGCTTTCTTT

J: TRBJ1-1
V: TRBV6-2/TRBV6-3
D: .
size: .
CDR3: CASSYGWTEAFF
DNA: TGTGCCAGCAGTTATGGCTGGACTGAAGCTTTCTTT

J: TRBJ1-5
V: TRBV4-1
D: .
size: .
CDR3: CASSPAEVGSQPQHF
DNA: TGCGCCAGCAGCCCGGCGGAGGTGGGGAGTCAGCCCCAGCATTTT

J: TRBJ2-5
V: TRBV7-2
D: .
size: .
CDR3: CASSFQKGTETQYF
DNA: TGTGCCAGCAGCTTTCAAAAGGGGACGGAGACCCAGTACTTC

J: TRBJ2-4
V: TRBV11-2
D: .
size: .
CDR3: CASRSQQGNIQYF
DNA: TGTGCCAGCCGCTCACAACAGGGAAACATTCAGTACTTC

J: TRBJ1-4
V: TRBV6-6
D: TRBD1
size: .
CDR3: CASSPPYRGVTNEKLFF
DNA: TGTGCCAGCAGTCCACCCTACAGGGGAGTTACTAATGAAAAACTGTTTTTT

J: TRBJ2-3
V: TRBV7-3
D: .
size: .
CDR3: CASSLWGDTQYF
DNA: TGTGCCAGCAGCTTATGGGGAGATACGCAGTATTTT

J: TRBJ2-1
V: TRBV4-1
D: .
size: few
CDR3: CASSQVARADYEQFF
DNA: TGCGCCAGCAGCCAAGTAGCCAGGGCAGATTATGAGCAGTTCTTC

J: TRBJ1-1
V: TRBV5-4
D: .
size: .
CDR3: CASSPRGAEAFF
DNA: TGTGCCAGCAGCCCAAGGGGGGCTGAAGCTTTCTTT

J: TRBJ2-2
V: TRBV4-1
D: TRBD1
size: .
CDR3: CASRRGQGSPGELFF
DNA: TGCGCCAGCAGGCGGGGACAGGGTTCTCCCGGGGAGCTGTTTTTT

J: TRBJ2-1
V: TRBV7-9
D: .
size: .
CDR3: CASREDGAYNEQFF
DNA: TGTGCCAGCCGAGAGGACGGAGCATACAATGAGCAGTTCTTC

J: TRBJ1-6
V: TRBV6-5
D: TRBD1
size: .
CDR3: CASSYLQGARSPLHF
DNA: TGTGCCAGCAGTTACTTACAGGGGGCACGGTCACCCCTCCACTTT

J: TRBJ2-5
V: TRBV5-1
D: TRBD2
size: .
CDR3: CASSLGTSGPQETQYF
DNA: TGCGCCAGCAGCTTAGGGACTAGCGGCCCACAAGAGACCCAGTACTTC

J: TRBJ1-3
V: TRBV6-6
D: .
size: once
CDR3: CASSYSAGKAGNTIYF
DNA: TGTGCCAGCAGTTACTCGGCAGGGAAAGCCGGAAACACCATATATTTT

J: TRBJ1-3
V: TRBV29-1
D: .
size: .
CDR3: CSGRAGGNTIYF
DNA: TGCAGCGGGAGGGCAGGGGGAAACACCATATATTTT

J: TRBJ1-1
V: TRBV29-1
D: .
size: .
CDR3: CSGGPGGNTEAFF
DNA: TGCAGCGGAGGGCCCGGGGGCAACACTGAAGCTTTCTTT

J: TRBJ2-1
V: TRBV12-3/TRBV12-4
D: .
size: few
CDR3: CASSFQGFGFF
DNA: TGTGCCAGCAGTTTCCAGGGTTTTGGGTTCTTC

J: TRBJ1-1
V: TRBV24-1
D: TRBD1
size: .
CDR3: CATRPGTGGSEAFF
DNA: TGTGCCACCAGACCCGGGACAGGGGGGTCTGAAGCTTTCTTT

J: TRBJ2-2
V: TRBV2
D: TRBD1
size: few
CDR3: CASRPQGAGYTGELFF
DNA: TGTGCCAGCAGACCCCAGGGGGCCGGGTACACCGGGGAGCTGTTTTTT

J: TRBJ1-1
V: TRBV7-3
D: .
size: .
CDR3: CASSLAGNTEAFF
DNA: TGTGCCAGCAGCTTAGCGGGGAACACTGAAGCTTTCTTT

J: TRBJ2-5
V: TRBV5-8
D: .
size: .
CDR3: CASSFHSRETQYF
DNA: TGTGCCAGCAGCTTTCACAGTCGAGAGACCCAGTACTTC

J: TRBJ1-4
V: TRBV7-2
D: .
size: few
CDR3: CASSLGWGNEKLFF
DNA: TGTGCCAGCAGCTTAGGATGGGGTAATGAAAAACTGTTTTTT

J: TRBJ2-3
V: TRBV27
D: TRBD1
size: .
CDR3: CASKTGTGGAADTQYF
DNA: TGTGCCAGCAAGACCGGGACAGGGGGCGCGGCAGATACGCAGTATTTT

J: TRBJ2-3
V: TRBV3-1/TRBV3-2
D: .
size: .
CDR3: CASSQDQRPDTQYF
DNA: TGTGCCAGCAGCCAAGATCAGCGACCAGATACGCAGTATTTT

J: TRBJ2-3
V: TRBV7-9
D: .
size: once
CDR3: CASSLERRTDTQYF
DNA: TGTGCCAGCAGCTTAGAAAGAAGAACAGATACGCAGTATTTT

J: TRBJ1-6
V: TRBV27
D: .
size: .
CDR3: CASGGGGGSYSPLHF
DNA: TGTGCCAGCGGGGGAGGTGGGGGCTCTTATTCACCCCTCCACTTT

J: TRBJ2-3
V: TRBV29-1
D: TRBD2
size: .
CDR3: CSVEVLGLALVVGF
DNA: TGCAGCGTTGAGGTTCTGGGACTAGCGTTAGTGGTTGGTTTT